Listed here are 7 T cell receptor beta chains from one sample, sequenced in a study of cytomegalovirus exposure and HLA in healthy donors. The study ran its PCR with 60 Vbeta and 13 Jbeta primers. Here immunoSEQ multiplex PCR was the method, and the copy in TCRdb shows in-frame clones only, minus some. The sample shows roughly 140,000 clones, 78% of them seen only once. The specimen was PBMCs. The receptors here all came from a male donor in good health and CMV-seronegative.

The V and J genes are TRBV5-4 and TRBJ2-7; D gene unclear. Per germline, CDR1 SGHNT and CDR2 YYREEE (reference sequence). Trimming shortened V by 1 base and J by 2 bases, and 10 bases separated the two germline ends. CDR3 length equals 14 residues. CDR3 in amino acids: CASSLNQNPYEQYF. The CDR3 DNA sequence: TGTGCCAGCAGCTTGAACCAGAACCCCTACGAGCAGTACTTC.

The chain links TRBV6-5 to TRBJ1-2; no firm D call. The CDR3 has 12 residues. Germline-derived CDR1 and CDR2 are MNHEY and SVGAGI. Trimming took 5 bases from V and 2 from J, leaving 6 bases between them. The CDR3 DNA follows: TGTGCCAGCAGTGAAGCCAACTATGGCTACACCTTC. Residues: CASSEANYGYTF.

The chain combines TRBV6-5 with TRBJ1-4; D is undetermined. V was pared by 6 bases and J by 10 bases, with 15 bases between. CDR3 size: 13 residues. The germline gives CDR1 MNHEY, CDR2 SVGAGI. This CDR3 is CASRLGLEGKLFF. The DNA of the CDR3 is TGTGCCAGCAGACTCGGACTGGAGGGAAAACTGTTTTTT.

This chain connects TRBV7-3 to TRBJ1-1; D is perhaps TRBD1 (5 bases). V was clipped by 5 bases and J by 0 bases, with 16 bases between them. The CDR3 totals 16 residues. CDR1 SGHTA and CDR2 FQGTGA come from the germline V gene. The CDR3 reads CASSIMGGGMNTEAFF. The CDR3 DNA is TGTGCCAGCAGCATCATGGGGGGAGGCATGAACACTGAAGCTTTCTTT.

The V and J genes are TRBV10-3 and TRBJ1-5; perhaps TRBD1 as D (5 bases). The CDR3 totals 14 residues. Germline V lookup: CDR1 ENHRY, CDR2 SYGVKD. The V end was cut by 8 bases, the J end by 2 bases, with 13 bases between. In nucleotides, the CDR3 is TGTGCCATCTGGGGGGGGGTCCGCAATCAGCCCCAGCATTTT. This codes for CAIWGGVRNQPQHF.

CDR3 coding DNA: TGTGCCAGCAGCTTAGAGGGGACAGTCATTTACTATGGCTACACCTTC. This sequence encodes CASSLEGTVIYYGYTF. V usage is TRBV7-9 and J usage is TRBJ1-2; 7 bases fit TRBD1. V lost 1 base and J lost 3; bases outside the gene matches: 8. The CDR3 covers 16 residues. Germline V lookup: CDR1 SEHNR, CDR2 FQNEAQ (reference sequence).

V and J are TRBV7-3 and TRBJ2-1; D not certain. Between the trimmed V and J ends, which lost 1 base and 8 bases, there was a span of 6 bases. This CDR3 has 12 amino acids. Germline V gene data show CDR1 as SGHTA and CDR2 as FQGTGA. The CDR3 sequence is CASSLNNHEQFF. The CDR3 nucleotides are TGTGCCAGCAGCTTAAACAACCATGAGCAGTTCTTC.